These T cell receptor beta chains were read from a single sample in a study of T cell responses to AZD1222 COVID-19 vaccine. The repertoire was sequenced with immunoSEQ multiplex PCR; TCRdb's copy has only in-frame clones and lacks some. The sample yields some 83,000 clones, 86% seen once. Sequencing used peripheral blood, obtained on day 0 of AZD1222 vaccination. The receptors were gathered from an adult in good health. The CDR3 runs from the conserved cysteine through the conserved F or W. Each record gives: CDR3 protein, CDR3 DNA, V gene, D gene, clone size, J gene. The D gene is left open where the match is weak. Where a row states a size, it is once, few, many or the class of an expanded clone; other rows omit it.

CDR3 protein: CASSSTGGWGTEAFF
CDR3 DNA: TGTGCCAGCAGCTCGACAGGGGGCTGGGGCACTGAAGCTTTCTTT
V gene: TRBV7-8
D gene: TRBD1
clone size: -
J gene: TRBJ1-1

CDR3 protein: CASSLRGQGIDSPLHF
CDR3 DNA: TGTGCCAGCAGCTTAAGGGGACAGGGGATCGATTCACCCCTCCACTTT
V gene: TRBV7-2
D gene: TRBD1
clone size: -
J gene: TRBJ1-6

CDR3 protein: CASSLGVSGSPDTQYF
CDR3 DNA: TGTGCCAGCAGCTTAGGGGTTAGCGGGAGCCCAGATACGCAGTATTTT
V gene: TRBV7-9
D gene: TRBD2
clone size: -
J gene: TRBJ2-3

CDR3 protein: CASGDRGSVRTEAFF
CDR3 DNA: TGTGCCAGCGGCGACAGGGGGTCAGTTAGGACTGAAGCTTTCTTT
V gene: TRBV11-2
D gene: TRBD1
clone size: few
J gene: TRBJ1-1

CDR3 protein: CASSPWEGVSGNTIYF
CDR3 DNA: TGTGCCAGCAGCCCTTGGGAGGGGGTGAGCGGAAACACCATATATTTT
V gene: TRBV7-9
D gene: -
clone size: -
J gene: TRBJ1-3

CDR3 protein: CAWNPGSPDYNEQFF
CDR3 DNA: TGTGCCTGGAATCCGGGGTCGCCCGACTACAATGAGCAGTTCTTC
V gene: TRBV30
D gene: -
clone size: -
J gene: TRBJ2-1

CDR3 protein: CASALGTGGNTIYF
CDR3 DNA: TGTGCTAGTGCCTTGGGGACGGGCGGAAACACCATATATTTT
V gene: TRBV12-5
D gene: -
clone size: once
J gene: TRBJ1-3

CDR3 protein: CASKGAPYNSPLHF
CDR3 DNA: TGTGCCAGTAAAGGGGCCCCCTATAATTCACCCCTCCACTTT
V gene: TRBV19
D gene: -
clone size: -
J gene: TRBJ1-6

CDR3 protein: CASSAGTEKSTDTQYF
CDR3 DNA: TGCGCCAGCAGTGCGGGCACAGAAAAAAGCACAGATACGCAGTATTTT
V gene: TRBV5-1
D gene: -
clone size: -
J gene: TRBJ2-3

CDR3 protein: CASSLSSGTGGGEETQYF
CDR3 DNA: TGTGCCAGCAGTTTATCATCTGGGACAGGGGGCGGGGAAGAGACCCAGTACTTC
V gene: TRBV28
D gene: TRBD1
clone size: few
J gene: TRBJ2-5

CDR3 protein: CASSLGLAGLNTGELFF
CDR3 DNA: TGTGCCAGCAGCCTGGGCCTAGCGGGGTTGAACACCGGGGAGCTGTTTTTT
V gene: TRBV7-8
D gene: TRBD2
clone size: -
J gene: TRBJ2-2

CDR3 protein: CASSMTSGGASRYNEQFF
CDR3 DNA: TGTGCCAGTAGTATGACCAGCGGGGGGGCCTCACGTTACAATGAGCAGTTCTTC
V gene: TRBV19
D gene: TRBD2
clone size: -
J gene: TRBJ2-1

CDR3 protein: CANTVPYGYTF
CDR3 DNA: TGTGCCAACACAGTCCCCTATGGCTACACCTTC
V gene: TRBV27
D gene: -
clone size: -
J gene: TRBJ1-2

CDR3 protein: CASSEYGPNNQPQHF
CDR3 DNA: TGTGCCAGCAGTGAATACGGACCGAACAATCAGCCCCAGCATTTT
V gene: TRBV6-1
D gene: -
clone size: -
J gene: TRBJ1-5